One and the same sample provided the 2 T cell receptor beta chains below, sequenced in a study of T cell responses to AZD1222 COVID-19 vaccine. Some clones are missing from TCRdb's copy, which holds only in-frame ones; the method was immunoSEQ multiplex PCR. Of some 170,000 clones listed, about 88% were seen once; the top ten hold approximately 1.6%. Here the sequenced sample was peripheral blood, taken on day 0 of AZD1222 vaccination. The receptors derive from an adult in good health.

This sequence joins TRBV19 and TRBJ1-2; 12 bases fit TRBD1. J was trimmed by 9 bases and V by 9 bases; bases with no gene match: 14. CDR3 size: 15 residues. CDR1 is LNHDA, CDR2 SQIVND, per germline (reference sequence). The CDR3 region is CASMSRDRGHLSYTF. CDR3 sequence (DNA): TGTGCCAGCATGAGCCGGGACAGGGGGCATTTGAGCTACACCTTC. The full variable domain, with the rest looked up from reference TRBV19 and TRBJ1-2, is DGGITQSPKYLFRKEGQNVTLSCEQNLNHDAMYWYRQDPGQGLRLIYYSQIVNDFQKGDIAEGYSVSREKKESFPLTVTSAQKNPTAFYLCASMSRDRGHLSYTFGSGTRLTVV.

V and J are TRBV28 and TRBJ1-1; TRBD1 aligns across 7 bases. The germline V gene encodes CDR1 MDHEN and CDR2 SYDVKM. The ends lost 2 bases at V and 7 bases at J; junction bases unmatched: 4. The CDR3 sequence is 13 residues long. For the CDR3, the DNA is TGTGCCAGCAGTTTAGCAGGGGGAGGTGAAGCTTTCTTT. Protein sequence: CASSLAGGGEAFF.